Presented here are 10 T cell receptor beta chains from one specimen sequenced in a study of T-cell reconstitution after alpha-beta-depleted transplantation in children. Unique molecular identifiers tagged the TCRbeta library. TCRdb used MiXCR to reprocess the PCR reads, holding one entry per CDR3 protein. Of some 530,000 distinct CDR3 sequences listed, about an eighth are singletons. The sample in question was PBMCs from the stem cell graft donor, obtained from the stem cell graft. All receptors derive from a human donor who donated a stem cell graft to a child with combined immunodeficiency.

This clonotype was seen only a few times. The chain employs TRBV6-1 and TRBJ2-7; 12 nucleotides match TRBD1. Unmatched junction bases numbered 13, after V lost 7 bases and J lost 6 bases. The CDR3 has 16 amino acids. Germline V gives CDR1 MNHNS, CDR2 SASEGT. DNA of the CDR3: TGTGCCAGCATTCTGACGGGGGACAGGGGGCGTGCCGAGCAGTACTTC. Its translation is CASILTGDRGRAEQYF.

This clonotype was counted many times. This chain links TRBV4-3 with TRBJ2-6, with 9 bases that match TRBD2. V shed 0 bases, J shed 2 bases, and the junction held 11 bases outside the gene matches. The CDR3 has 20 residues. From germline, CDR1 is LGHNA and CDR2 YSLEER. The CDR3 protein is CASSQDKSAGGPPGANVLTF. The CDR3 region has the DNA TGCGCCAGCAGCCAAGATAAGTCAGCGGGAGGTCCCCCTGGGGCCAACGTCCTGACTTTC.

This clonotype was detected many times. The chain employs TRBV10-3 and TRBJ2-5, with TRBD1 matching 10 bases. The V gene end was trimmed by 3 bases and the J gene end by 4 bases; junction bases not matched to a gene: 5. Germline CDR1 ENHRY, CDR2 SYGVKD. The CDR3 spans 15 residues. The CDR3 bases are TGTGCCATCAGTGACATCGGGACAGGGGCAGAGACCCAGTACTTC. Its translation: CAISDIGTGAETQYF.

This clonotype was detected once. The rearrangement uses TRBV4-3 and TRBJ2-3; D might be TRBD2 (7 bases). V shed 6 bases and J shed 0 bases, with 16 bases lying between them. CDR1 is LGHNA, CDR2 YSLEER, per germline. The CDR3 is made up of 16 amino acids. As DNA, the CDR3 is TGCGCCAGCAGTTGCGCAGGGGACTATAGCACAGATACGCAGTATTTT. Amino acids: CASSCAGDYSTDTQYF.

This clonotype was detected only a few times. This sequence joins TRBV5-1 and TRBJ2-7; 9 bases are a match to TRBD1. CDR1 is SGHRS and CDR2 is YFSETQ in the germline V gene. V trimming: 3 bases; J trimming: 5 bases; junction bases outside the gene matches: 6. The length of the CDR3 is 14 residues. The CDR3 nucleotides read TGCGCCAGCAGCTGGGGACAGGGAGGGAACGAGCAGTACTTC. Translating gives CASSWGQGGNEQYF.

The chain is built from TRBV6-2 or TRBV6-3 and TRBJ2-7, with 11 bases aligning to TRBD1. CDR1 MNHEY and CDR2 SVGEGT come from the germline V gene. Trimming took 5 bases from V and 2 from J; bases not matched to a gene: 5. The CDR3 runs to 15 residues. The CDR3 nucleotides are TGTGCCAGCAGTGACCCGGGACAGGGGGCCTACGAGCAGTACTTC. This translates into CASSDPGQGAYEQYF.

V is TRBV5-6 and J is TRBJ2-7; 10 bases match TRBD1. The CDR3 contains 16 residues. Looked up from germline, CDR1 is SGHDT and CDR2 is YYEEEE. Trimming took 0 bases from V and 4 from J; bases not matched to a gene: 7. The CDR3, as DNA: TGTGCCAGCAGCTTGGCCCTGACAGGGGGCGTATACGAGCAGTACTTC. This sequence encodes CASSLALTGGVYEQYF.

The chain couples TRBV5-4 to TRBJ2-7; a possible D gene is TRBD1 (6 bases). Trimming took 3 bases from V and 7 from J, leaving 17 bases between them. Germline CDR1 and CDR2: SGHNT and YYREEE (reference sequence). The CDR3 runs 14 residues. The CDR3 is CASSSAGDAREQYF. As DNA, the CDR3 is TGTGCCAGCAGCTCCGCAGGGGACGCTCGGGAGCAGTACTTC.

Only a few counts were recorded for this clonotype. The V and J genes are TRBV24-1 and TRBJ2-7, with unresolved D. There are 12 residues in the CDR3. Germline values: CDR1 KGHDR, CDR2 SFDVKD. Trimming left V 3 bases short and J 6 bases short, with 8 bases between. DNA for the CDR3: TGTGCCACCAGTGATCTGGGCGTCGAGCAGTACTTC. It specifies CATSDLGVEQYF.

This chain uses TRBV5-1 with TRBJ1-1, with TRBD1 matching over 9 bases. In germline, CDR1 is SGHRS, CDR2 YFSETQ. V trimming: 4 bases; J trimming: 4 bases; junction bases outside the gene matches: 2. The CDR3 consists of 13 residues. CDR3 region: CASSEDRGTEAFF. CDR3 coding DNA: TGCGCCAGCAGCGAGGACAGGGGCACTGAAGCTTTCTTT.